What follows describes a single T cell receptor beta chain. This entry belongs to a study of OX40 agonist ivuxolimab in advanced cancers. The protocol was immunoSEQ multiplex PCR, while the TCRdb copy is restricted to in-frame clones and leaves out a portion. The sample yields some 130,000 clones, 90% seen once. In germline, CDR1 is SGDLS, CDR2 YYNGEE. Trimming cost V 4 bases and J 2 bases; bases outside gene matches: 7. There are 15 residues in the CDR3. The rearrangement joins TRBV9 to TRBJ2-5, with TRBD2 identical over 8 bases. This sequence originates from an adult with an advanced solid tumor such as melanoma, head and neck, liver or kidney cancer. Sequencing used CD4+ or CD8+ T cells sorted from blood, obtained in a trial of the OX40 agonist ivuxolimab. This chain's CDR3 is CASSPGGAPQETQYF. The CDR3 DNA reads TGTGCCAGCAGCCCGGGGGGGGCGCCTCAAGAGACCCAGTACTTC.